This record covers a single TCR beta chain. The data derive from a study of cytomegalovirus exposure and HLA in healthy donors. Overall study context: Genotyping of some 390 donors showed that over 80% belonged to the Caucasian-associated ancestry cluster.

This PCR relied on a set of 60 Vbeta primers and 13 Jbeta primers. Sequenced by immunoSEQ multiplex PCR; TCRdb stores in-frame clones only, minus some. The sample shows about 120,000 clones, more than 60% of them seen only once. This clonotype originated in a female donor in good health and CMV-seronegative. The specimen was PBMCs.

For the CDR3, the DNA is TGTGCCAGCAGCCCCAGGTACTCTGGAAACACCATATATTTT. This sequence encodes CASSPRYSGNTIYF. The chain employs TRBV13 and TRBJ1-3, with D hard to call. Trimming took off 5 bases at V and 0 bases at J, with 8 bases between the two ends. CDR3 size: 14 residues. Germline CDR1 is PRHDT and CDR2 is FYEKMQ (reference sequence).